This TCR beta chain derives from a study of T cell responses to AZD1222 COVID-19 vaccine. Study observations and caveats: Spike was spanned by vaccine-associated CD4 TCRs, with dominance at 160-218 and 743-854.

Germline V gene data show CDR1 as SGHRS and CDR2 as YFSETQ. V lost 5 bases and J lost 2, with 14 bases in between. The CDR3 contains 14 residues. Concerning this clone: Its antigen is not known.

Produced via immunoSEQ multiplex PCR; TCRdb's table is partial and in-frame only. Here the sample spans 100,000 to 150,000 clones, more than 85% being singletons. V usage is TRBV5-1 and J usage is TRBJ2-7; D is unresolved. The input for sequencing was peripheral blood, taken on day 0 of AZD1222 vaccination. The source of this sequence is an adult in good health. Here the CDR3 reads CASRAEATTYEQYF. The CDR3 bases are TGCGCCAGCAGAGCCGAGGCCACCACCTACGAGCAGTACTTC.